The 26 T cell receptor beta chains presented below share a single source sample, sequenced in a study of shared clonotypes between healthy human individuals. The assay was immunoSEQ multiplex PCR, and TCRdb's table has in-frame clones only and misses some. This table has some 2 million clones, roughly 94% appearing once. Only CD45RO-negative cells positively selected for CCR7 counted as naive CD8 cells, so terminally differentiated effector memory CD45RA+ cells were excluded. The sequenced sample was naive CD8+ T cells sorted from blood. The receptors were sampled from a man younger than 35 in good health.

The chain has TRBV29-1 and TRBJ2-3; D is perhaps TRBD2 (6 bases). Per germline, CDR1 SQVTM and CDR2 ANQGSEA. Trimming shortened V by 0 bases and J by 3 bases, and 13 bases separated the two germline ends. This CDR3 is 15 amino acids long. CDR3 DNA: TGCAGCGTTGAAGAGGCCGGGACTCCAACAGATACGCAGTATTTT. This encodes CSVEEAGTPTDTQYF.

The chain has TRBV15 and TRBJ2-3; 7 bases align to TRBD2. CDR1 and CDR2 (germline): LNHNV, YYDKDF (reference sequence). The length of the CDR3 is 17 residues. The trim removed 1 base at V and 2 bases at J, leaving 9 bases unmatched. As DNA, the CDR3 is TGTGCCACCAGCAGAGGGTGGGGACGGGGGGACACAGATACGCAGTATTTT. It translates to CATSRGWGRGDTDTQYF.

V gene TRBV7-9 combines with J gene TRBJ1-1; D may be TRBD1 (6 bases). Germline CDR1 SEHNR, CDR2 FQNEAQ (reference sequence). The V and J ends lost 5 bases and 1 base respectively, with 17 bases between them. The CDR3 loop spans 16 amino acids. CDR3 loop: CASSPRTEGPNTEAFF. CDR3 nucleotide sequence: TGTGCCAGCAGCCCCCGGACAGAAGGACCGAACACTGAAGCTTTCTTT.

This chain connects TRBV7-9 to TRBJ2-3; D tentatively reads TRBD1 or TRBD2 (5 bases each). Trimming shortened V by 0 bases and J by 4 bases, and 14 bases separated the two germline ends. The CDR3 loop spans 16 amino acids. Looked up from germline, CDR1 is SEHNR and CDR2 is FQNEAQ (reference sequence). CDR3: CASSLADLGPPDTQYF. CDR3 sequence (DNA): TGTGCCAGCAGCTTAGCGGATTTGGGACCCCCAGATACGCAGTATTTT.

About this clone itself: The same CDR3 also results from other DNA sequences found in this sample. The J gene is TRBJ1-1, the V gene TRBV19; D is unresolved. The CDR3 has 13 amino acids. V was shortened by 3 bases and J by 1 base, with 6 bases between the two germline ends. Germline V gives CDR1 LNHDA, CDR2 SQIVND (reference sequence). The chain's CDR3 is CASSIGANTEAFF. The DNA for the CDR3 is TGTGCCAGTAGTATCGGAGCGAACACTGAAGCTTTCTTT.

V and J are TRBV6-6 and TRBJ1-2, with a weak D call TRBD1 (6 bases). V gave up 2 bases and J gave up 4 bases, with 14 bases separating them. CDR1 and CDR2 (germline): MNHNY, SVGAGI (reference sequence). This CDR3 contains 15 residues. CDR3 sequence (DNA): TGTGCCAGCAGTTACGGGGGGGGCGCCGGCTATGGCTACACCTTC. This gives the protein CASSYGGGAGYGYTF.

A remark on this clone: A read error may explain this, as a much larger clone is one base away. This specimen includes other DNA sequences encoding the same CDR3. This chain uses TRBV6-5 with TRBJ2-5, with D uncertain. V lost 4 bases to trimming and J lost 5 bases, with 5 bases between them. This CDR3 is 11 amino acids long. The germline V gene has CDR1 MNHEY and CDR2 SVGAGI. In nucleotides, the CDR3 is TGTGCCAGCAGTTTTGGTGAGACCCAGTACTTC. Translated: CASSFGETQYF.

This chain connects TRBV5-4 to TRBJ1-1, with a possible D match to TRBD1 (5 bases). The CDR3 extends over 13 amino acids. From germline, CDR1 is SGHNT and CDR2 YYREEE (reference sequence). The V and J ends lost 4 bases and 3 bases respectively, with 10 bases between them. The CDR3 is CASSRWGYTEAFF. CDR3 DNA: TGTGCCAGCAGCCGGTGGGGGTACACTGAAGCTTTCTTT. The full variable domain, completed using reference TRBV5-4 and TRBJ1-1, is ETGVTQSPTHLIKTRGQQVTLRCSSQSGHNTVSWYQQALGQGPQFIFQYYREEENGRGNFPPRFSGLQFPNYSSELNVNALELDDSALYLCASSRWGYTEAFFGQGTRLTVV.

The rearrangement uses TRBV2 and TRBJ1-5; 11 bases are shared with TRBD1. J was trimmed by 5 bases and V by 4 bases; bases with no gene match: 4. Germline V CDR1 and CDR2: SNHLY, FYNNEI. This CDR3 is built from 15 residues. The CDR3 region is CASSAPGQGDQPQHF. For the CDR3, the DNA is TGTGCCAGCAGTGCACCGGGACAGGGGGATCAGCCCCAGCATTTT.

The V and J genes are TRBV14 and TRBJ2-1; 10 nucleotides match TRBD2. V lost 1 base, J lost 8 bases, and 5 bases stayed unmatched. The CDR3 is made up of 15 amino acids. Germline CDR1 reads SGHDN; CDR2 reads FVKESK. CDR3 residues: CASSQGSGGAYEQFF. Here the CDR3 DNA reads TGTGCCAGCAGCCAAGGGAGCGGGGGGGCGTATGAGCAGTTCTTC.

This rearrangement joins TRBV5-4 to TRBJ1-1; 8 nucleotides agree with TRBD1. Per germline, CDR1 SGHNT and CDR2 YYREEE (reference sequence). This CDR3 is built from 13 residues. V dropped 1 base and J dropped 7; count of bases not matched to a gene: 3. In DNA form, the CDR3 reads TGTGCCAGCAGCTTGACAGGGGGGAGTGAAGCTTTCTTT. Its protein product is CASSLTGGSEAFF.

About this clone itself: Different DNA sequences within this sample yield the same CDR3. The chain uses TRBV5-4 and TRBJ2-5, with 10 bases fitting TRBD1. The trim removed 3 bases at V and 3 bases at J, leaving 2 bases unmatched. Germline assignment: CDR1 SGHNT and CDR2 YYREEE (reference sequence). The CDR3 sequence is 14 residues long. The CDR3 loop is CASSSGQGEETQYF. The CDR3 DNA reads TGTGCCAGCAGCTCCGGACAGGGGGAAGAGACCCAGTACTTC.

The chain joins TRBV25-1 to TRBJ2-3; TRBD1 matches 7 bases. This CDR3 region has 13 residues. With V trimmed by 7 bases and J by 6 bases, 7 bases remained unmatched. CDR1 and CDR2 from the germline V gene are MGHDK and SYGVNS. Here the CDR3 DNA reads TGTGCCAGCATACAGGGGCCGGGGGATACGCAGTATTTT. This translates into CASIQGPGDTQYF.

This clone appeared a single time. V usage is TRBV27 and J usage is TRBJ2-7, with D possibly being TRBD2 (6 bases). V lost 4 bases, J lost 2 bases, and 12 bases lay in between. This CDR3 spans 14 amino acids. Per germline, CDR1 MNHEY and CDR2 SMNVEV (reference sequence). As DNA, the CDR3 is TGTGCCAGCAGTTGGAGGGGCATACCCTACGAGCAGTACTTC. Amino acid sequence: CASSWRGIPYEQYF.

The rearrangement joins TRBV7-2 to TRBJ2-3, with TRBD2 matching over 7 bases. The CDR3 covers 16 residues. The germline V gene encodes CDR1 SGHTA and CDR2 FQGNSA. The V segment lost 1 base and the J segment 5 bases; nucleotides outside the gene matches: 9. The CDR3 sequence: CASSLEWEGLGDTQYF. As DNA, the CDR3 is TGTGCCAGCAGCTTAGAGTGGGAGGGCCTTGGAGATACGCAGTATTTT.

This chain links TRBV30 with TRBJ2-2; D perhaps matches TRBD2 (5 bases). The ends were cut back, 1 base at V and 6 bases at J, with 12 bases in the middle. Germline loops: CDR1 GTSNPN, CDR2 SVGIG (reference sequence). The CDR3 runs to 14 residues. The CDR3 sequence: CAWSGSVEAGELFF. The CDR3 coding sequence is TGTGCCTGGAGTGGGTCTGTGGAGGCCGGGGAGCTGTTTTTT.

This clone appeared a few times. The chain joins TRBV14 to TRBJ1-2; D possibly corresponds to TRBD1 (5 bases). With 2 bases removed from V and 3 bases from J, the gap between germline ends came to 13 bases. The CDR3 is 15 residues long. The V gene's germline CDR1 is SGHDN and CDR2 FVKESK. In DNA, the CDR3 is TGTGCCAGCAGCCAATATACCGGGGGGGACTATGGCTACACCTTC. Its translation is CASSQYTGGDYGYTF. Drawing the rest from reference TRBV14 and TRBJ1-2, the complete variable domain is EAGVTQFPSHSVIEKGQTVTLRCDPISGHDNLYWYRRVMGKEIKFLLHFVKESKQDESGMPNNRFLAERTGGTYSTLKVQPAELEDSGVYFCASSQYTGGDYGYTFGSGTRLTVV.

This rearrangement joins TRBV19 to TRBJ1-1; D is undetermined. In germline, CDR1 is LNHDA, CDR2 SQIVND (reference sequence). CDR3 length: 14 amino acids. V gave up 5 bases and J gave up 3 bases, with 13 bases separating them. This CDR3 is CASSPWLSDTEAFF. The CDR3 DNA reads TGTGCCAGTAGTCCGTGGTTATCGGACACTGAAGCTTTCTTT.

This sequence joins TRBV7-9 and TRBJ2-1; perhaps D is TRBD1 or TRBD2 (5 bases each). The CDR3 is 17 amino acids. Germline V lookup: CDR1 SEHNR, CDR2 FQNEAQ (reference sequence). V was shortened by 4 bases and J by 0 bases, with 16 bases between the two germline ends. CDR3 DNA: TGTGCCAGCAGCTCTACCGACCGGGACGCCTCCTACAATGAGCAGTTCTTC. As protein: CASSSTDRDASYNEQFF.

In DNA, the CDR3 is TGTGCCAGCAGCTGGACAGGGCTGGAGCCCCAGCATTTT. The encoded protein is CASSWTGLEPQHF. The chain joins TRBV2 to TRBJ1-5; 8 nucleotides agree with TRBD1. Germline V gene lookup returns CDR1 SNHLY and CDR2 FYNNEI. The CDR3 runs to 13 residues. V was pared by 6 bases and J by 8 bases, with 6 bases of the junction left unmatched.

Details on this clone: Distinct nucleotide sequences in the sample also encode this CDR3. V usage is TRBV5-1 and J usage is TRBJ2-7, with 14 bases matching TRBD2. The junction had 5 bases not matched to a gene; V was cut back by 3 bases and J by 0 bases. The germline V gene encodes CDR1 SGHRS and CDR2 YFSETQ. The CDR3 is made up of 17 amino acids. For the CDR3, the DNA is TGCGCCAGCAGCTCGGGACTAGCGGGGGTTAGCTCCTACGAGCAGTACTTC. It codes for CASSSGLAGVSSYEQYF.

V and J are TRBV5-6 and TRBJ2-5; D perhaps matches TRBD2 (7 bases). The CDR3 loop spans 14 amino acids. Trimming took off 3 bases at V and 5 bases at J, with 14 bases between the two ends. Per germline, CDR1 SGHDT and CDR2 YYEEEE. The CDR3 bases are TGTGCCAGCAGCTGGGGGGGCGCGGTTGAGACCCAGTACTTC. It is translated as CASSWGGAVETQYF.

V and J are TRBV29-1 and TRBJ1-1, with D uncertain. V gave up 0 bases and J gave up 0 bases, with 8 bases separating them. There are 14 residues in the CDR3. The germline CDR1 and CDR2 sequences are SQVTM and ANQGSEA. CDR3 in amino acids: CSVEDGNLNTEAFF. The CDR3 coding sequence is TGCAGCGTTGAAGATGGGAACCTGAACACTGAAGCTTTCTTT.

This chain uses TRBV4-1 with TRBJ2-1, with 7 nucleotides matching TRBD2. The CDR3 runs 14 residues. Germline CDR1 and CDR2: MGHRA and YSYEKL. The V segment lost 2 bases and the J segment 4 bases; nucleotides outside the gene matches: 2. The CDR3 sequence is CASSQRGEYNEQFF. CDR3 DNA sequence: TGCGCCAGCAGCCAACGGGGGGAGTACAATGAGCAGTTCTTC.

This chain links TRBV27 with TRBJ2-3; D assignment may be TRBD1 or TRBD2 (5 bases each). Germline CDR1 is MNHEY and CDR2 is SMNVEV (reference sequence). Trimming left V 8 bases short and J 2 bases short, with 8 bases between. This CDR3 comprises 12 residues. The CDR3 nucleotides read TGTGCCAGCGGGGACCTCACAGATACGCAGTATTTT. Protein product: CASGDLTDTQYF.

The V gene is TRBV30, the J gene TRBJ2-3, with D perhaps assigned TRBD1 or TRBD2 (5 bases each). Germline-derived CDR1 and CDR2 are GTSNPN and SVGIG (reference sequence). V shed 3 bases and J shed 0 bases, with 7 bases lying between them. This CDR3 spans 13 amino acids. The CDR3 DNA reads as TGTGCCTGGAGCCGGGACAGCACAGATACGCAGTATTTT. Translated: CAWSRDSTDTQYF.